This is a list of T cell receptor beta chains from one sample in a study of technical replicates of blood from a handful of donors. Clones were read by immunoSEQ multiplex PCR, and TCRdb kept only the in-frame ones, dropping some. The sample records around 71,000 clones, over 85% being singletons. The specimen was T cells isolated from PBMCs. These receptors were collected from a human donor in good health. Both conserved end residues are part of each CDR3.

v_gene: TRBV5-1; j_gene: TRBJ2-4; CDR3aa: CASSQTGPKNIQYF
v_gene: TRBV15; j_gene: TRBJ2-4; CDR3aa: CATSRDWGERIQYF
v_gene: TRBV6-5; j_gene: TRBJ1-4; CDR3aa: CASSSDEKLFF
v_gene: TRBV7-2; j_gene: TRBJ1-1; CDR3aa: CASSFVGQTTEAFF
v_gene: TRBV2; j_gene: TRBJ2-5; CDR3aa: CASSEAPQGTTQYF
v_gene: TRBV4-3; j_gene: TRBJ1-1; CDR3aa: CASSQDRGSSTEAFF
v_gene: TRBV4-3; j_gene: TRBJ2-7; CDR3aa: CASSQTTTSGRPHEQYF
v_gene: TRBV5-1; j_gene: TRBJ1-1; CDR3aa: CASSLGGLQLKRVF
v_gene: TRBV5-6; j_gene: TRBJ1-1; CDR3aa: CASSLEQNTEAFF
v_gene: TRBV27; j_gene: TRBJ2-3; CDR3aa: CASSLYSGIVADTQYF
v_gene: TRBV9; j_gene: TRBJ2-7; CDR3aa: CASSVGLGGMEQYF
v_gene: TRBV4-1; j_gene: TRBJ2-7; CDR3aa: CASSKNRDSYEQYF
v_gene: TRBV28; j_gene: TRBJ2-7; CDR3aa: CASSSPPSGSYEQYF
v_gene: TRBV19; j_gene: TRBJ1-1; CDR3aa: CASISRRDRIMNTEAFF
v_gene: TRBV11-3; j_gene: TRBJ2-2; CDR3aa: CASSSGTGGLGELFF
v_gene: TRBV11-2; j_gene: TRBJ2-7; CDR3aa: CASSLAGSYEQYF
v_gene: TRBV7-8; j_gene: TRBJ1-1; CDR3aa: CASSLYRNTEAFF
v_gene: TRBV4-1; j_gene: TRBJ2-2; CDR3aa: CASSQYSSTGELFF
v_gene: TRBV7-2; j_gene: TRBJ2-4; CDR3aa: CASSSPGLAPLAKNIQYF
v_gene: TRBV30; j_gene: TRBJ2-7; CDR3aa: CAWSVLTGGQDEQYF
v_gene: TRBV18; j_gene: TRBJ1-1; CDR3aa: CASSPSIGGERNTEAFF
v_gene: TRBV9; j_gene: TRBJ2-2; CDR3aa: CASSSRQEGAVTGELFF
v_gene: TRBV6-5; j_gene: TRBJ2-7; CDR3aa: CASSRDTPGDEQYF
v_gene: TRBV7-3; j_gene: TRBJ2-6; CDR3aa: CASSFPSTGSGANVLTF